This T cell receptor beta chain emerged from a study of cytomegalovirus exposure and HLA in healthy donors. This clone was seen once. Its target is not known. Researchers ran the PCR with 60 Vbeta and 13 Jbeta primers. Profiled with immunoSEQ multiplex PCR; TCRdb holds only in-frame clones, not every one. The table records some 120,000 clones, roughly 70% of them present only once. Findings and caveats of the study: The study listed 164 cytomegalovirus-associated TCR beta chains. High sensitivity and specificity were reportedly achieved when the classifier diagnosed cytomegalovirus status. The productive fraction for most TCR beta V segments was about 87% or about 30% in an earlier analysis.

Sequences were obtained from PBMCs. The sequence was obtained from a man aged 25 to 45 in good health and CMV-seronegative.

Here the CDR3 DNA reads TGTGCCAGCATATCGAGAGGGACACGGGACTATGGCTACACCTTC. This sequence encodes CASISRGTRDYGYTF. This chain uses TRBV6-1 with TRBJ1-2, with a possible D match to TRBD1 (6 bases). This CDR3 has 15 amino acids. V lost 7 bases, J lost 3 bases, and 18 bases lay in between. CDR1 is MNHNS and CDR2 is SASEGT in the germline V gene.